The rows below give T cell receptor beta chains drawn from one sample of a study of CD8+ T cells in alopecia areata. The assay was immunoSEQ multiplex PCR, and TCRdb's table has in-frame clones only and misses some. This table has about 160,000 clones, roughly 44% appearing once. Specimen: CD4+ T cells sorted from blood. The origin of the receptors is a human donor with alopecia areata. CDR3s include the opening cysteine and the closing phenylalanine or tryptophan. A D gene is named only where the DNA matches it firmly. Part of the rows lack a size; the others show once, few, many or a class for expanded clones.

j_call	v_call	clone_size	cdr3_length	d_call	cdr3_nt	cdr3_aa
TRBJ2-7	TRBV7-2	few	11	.	TGTGCCAGCAGCGCCTCTTACGAGCAGTACTTC	CASSASYEQYF
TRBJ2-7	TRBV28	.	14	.	TGTGCCAGCATCCCCCGGTCTGGCTCCTACGAGCAGTACTTC	CASIPRSGSYEQYF
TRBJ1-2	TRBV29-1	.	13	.	TGCAGCGTTGAACGGGGGATCAACTATGGCTACACCTTC	CSVERGINYGYTF
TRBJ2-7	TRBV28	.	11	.	TGTGCCAGCAGTCCCCGCTACGAGCAGTACTTC	CASSPRYEQYF
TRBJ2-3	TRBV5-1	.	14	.	TGCGCCAGCAGCTTGCCAGGGAGCACAGATACGCAGTATTTT	CASSLPGSTDTQYF
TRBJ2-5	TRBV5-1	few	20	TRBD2	TGCGCCAGCACTGGAAGAGGAGGGACTAGCGGGAGTCCGTTCCAAGAGACCCAGTACTTC	CASTGRGGTSGSPFQETQYF
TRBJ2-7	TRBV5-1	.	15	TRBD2	TGCGCCAGCAGCTTGGATAGCGGGAGGCCCTACGAGCAGTACTTC	CASSLDSGRPYEQYF
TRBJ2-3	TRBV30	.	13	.	TGTGCCTGGAGACGGGGACCGGCAGATACGCAGTATTTT	CAWRRGPADTQYF
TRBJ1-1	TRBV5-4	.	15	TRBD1	TGTGCCAGCAGCAGGCCCGGGACAGGTAACACTGAAGCTTTCTTT	CASSRPGTGNTEAFF
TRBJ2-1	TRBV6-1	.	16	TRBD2	TGTGCCAGCAGTGACCCCGGGAGCGGGAGTTCGTATGAGCAGTTCTTC	CASSDPGSGSSYEQFF
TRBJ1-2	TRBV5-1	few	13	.	TGCGCCAGCAGCTTCGGACCTGGGGATGGCTACACCTTC	CASSFGPGDGYTF
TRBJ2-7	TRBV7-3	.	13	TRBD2	TGTGCCAGCAGCCATGGACTAGCAGGCGAGCAGTACTTC	CASSHGLAGEQYF
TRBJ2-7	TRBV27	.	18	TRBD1	TGTGCCAGCAGTTCCGGGACAGGGGGCTTCACGTCCCCCTACGAGCAGTACTTC	CASSSGTGGFTSPYEQYF
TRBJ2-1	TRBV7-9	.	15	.	TGTGCCAGCAGCCGGCCGGCGGGCGTATACAATGAGCAGTTCTTC	CASSRPAGVYNEQFF
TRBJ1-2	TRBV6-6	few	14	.	TGTGCCAGCAGTTACGGAACTCAGGGAGATGGCTACACCTTC	CASSYGTQGDGYTF
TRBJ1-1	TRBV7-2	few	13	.	TGTGCCAGCAGCTTAGTTGAGACCACTGAAGCTTTCTTT	CASSLVETTEAFF
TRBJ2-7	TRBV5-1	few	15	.	TGCGCCAGCAGCTTGGCCATTGGGGAATCCTACGAGCAGTACTTC	CASSLAIGESYEQYF
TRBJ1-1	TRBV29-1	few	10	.	TGCAGCGTTGTTGGCACTGAAGCTTTCTTT	CSVVGTEAFF
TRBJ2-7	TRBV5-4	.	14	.	TGTGCCAGCAGCAACGGTGATCAGCCCTACGAGCAGTACTTC	CASSNGDQPYEQYF
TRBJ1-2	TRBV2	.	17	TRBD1	TGTGCACCGAGGGCCGGGACAGGGCCAACGACTAACTATGGCTACACCTTC	CAPRAGTGPTTNYGYTF
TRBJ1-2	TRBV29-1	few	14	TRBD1	TGCAGCGTAACCGACAGGGGGAAGGTCTATGGCTACACCTTC	CSVTDRGKVYGYTF
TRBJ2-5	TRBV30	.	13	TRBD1	TGTGCCTGGAGGGGGACAGGGCCAGAGACCCAGTACTTC	CAWRGTGPETQYF
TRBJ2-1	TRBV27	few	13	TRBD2	TGTGCCAGCCGGACTAGCGGCACGTATGAGCAGTTCTTC	CASRTSGTYEQFF
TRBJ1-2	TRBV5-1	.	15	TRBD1	TGCGCCAGCAGCGCGGGACAGGGAGCTAACTATGGCTACACCTTC	CASSAGQGANYGYTF
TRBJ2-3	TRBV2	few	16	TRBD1	TGTGCCAGCAGACCCGGACAGGGGAGGAGCACAGATACGCAGTATTTT	CASRPGQGRSTDTQYF
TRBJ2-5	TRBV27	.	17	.	TGTGCCAGCAGTTTACGGGGGCTGGGGGAGAGGCAAGAGACCCAGTACTTC	CASSLRGLGERQETQYF
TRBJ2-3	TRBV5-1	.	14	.	TGCGCCAGCAGCTTGGACCGAGCAAGAGATACGCAGTATTTT	CASSLDRARDTQYF
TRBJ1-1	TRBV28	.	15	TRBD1	TGTGCCAGCAGTCCAGGGACAGGGGGCTCTACAGAAGCTTTCTTT	CASSPGTGGSTEAFF
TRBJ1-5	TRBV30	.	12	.	TGTGCCTGGAGCCGGGATAATCAGCCCCAGCATTTT	CAWSRDNQPQHF
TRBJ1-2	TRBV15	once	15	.	TGTGCCACCAGCAGCCCCGGCGGGTTGTTTTATGGCTACACCTTC	CATSSPGGLFYGYTF
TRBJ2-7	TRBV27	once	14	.	TGTGCCAGCAGTCGGGTGGGCCCCTCCTACGAGCAGTACTTC	CASSRVGPSYEQYF
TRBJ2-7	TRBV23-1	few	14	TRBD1	TGCGCCAGCACCCCCGGGACAGGGGCCTACGAGCAGTACTTC	CASTPGTGAYEQYF